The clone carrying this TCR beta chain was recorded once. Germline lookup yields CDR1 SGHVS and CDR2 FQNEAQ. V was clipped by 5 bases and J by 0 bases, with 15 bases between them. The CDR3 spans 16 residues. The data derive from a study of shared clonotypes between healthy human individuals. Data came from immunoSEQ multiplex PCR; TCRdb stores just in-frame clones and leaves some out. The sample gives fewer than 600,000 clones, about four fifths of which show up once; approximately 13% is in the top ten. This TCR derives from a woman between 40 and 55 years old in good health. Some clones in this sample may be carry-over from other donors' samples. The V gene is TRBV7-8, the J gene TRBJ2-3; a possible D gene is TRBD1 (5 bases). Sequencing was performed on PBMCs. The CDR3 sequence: CASSIRQWASTDTQYF. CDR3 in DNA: TGTGCCAGCAGCATCCGACAGTGGGCTAGCACAGATACGCAGTATTTT.